Shown below are 25 T cell receptor beta chains from a single sample sequenced in a study of OX40 agonist ivuxolimab in advanced cancers. Sequencing was performed with immunoSEQ multiplex PCR; in TCRdb, only in-frame clones are kept and a portion is missing. This table has tens of thousands of clones, about 90% appearing once. The sample in question was CD4+ or CD8+ T cells sorted from blood, obtained in a trial of the OX40 agonist ivuxolimab. All receptors derive from an adult with an advanced solid tumor such as melanoma, head and neck, liver or kidney cancer.

This chain uses TRBV14 with TRBJ1-4; no definite D call. The CDR3 extends over 13 amino acids. In germline, CDR1 is SGHDN, CDR2 FVKESK. V lost 6 bases, J lost 5 bases, and 10 bases lay in between. The CDR3 spells CASRRTGNEKLFF. CDR3 nucleotide sequence: TGTGCCAGCAGACGGACGGGGAATGAAAAACTGTTTTTT.

This clone was recorded only once. This chain joins TRBV7-8 and TRBJ2-1; D gene unclear. V lost 5 bases and J 0 bases, leaving 11 bases between the germline ends. CDR3 size: 15 residues. Germline V CDR1 and CDR2: SGHVS, FQNEAQ. The CDR3 spells CASSLFMFSYNEQFF. In DNA, the CDR3 is TGTGCCAGCAGCCTATTCATGTTCTCCTACAATGAGCAGTTCTTC.

The chain combines TRBV7-9 with TRBJ1-5; maybe TRBD1 (6 bases). CDR1 and CDR2 (germline): SEHNR, FQNEAQ (reference sequence). V lost 1 base, J lost 9 bases, and 10 bases lay in between. This CDR3 has 13 residues. This CDR3 is CASSLEGGLPQHF. As DNA, the CDR3 is TGTGCCAGCAGCTTAGAGGGGGGATTGCCCCAGCATTTT.

This sequence joins TRBV27 and TRBJ1-5, with D possibly matching TRBD1 (5 bases). Germline V gives CDR1 MNHEY, CDR2 SMNVEV (reference sequence). The CDR3 is made up of 13 amino acids. V was cut by 4 bases and J by 2 bases, with 6 bases left in between. The CDR3 DNA follows: TGTGCCAGCAGTTGGGGGGGCAATCAGCCCCAGCATTTT. Translation gives CASSWGGNQPQHF.

The V gene is TRBV5-6, the J gene TRBJ2-5; D gene ambiguous. This CDR3 contains 15 residues. Germline V gene data show CDR1 as SGHDT and CDR2 as YYEEEE. V was cut by 2 bases and J by 3 bases, with 14 bases left in between. CDR3 protein: CASSFVRRPKETQYF. The CDR3 DNA reads TGTGCCAGCAGCTTCGTACGCAGGCCTAAAGAGACCCAGTACTTC.

The genes are TRBV4-1 and TRBJ2-7, with D tentatively TRBD1 or TRBD2 (5 bases each). V shed 3 bases and J shed 5 bases, with 17 bases lying between them. The CDR3 loop spans 15 amino acids. Germline values: CDR1 MGHRA, CDR2 YSYEKL. The CDR3 DNA is TGCGCCAGCAGCCAGGGGGACGGCCTCCTGGACGAGCAGTACTTC. Translating it yields CASSQGDGLLDEQYF.

This sequence joins TRBV4-1 and TRBJ1-3; D is undetermined. Germline CDR1 is MGHRA and CDR2 is YSYEKL. CDR3 size: 15 residues. The V end lost 0 bases, the J end lost 0 bases, and 6 bases lay between the germline ends. The CDR3 loop reads CASSQDPRSGNTIYF. CDR3 bases: TGCGCCAGCAGCCAAGATCCCCGCTCTGGAAACACCATATATTTT.

The rearrangement links TRBV15 to TRBJ1-4; 8 bases match TRBD1. CDR1 and CDR2 from the germline V gene are LNHNV and YYDKDF (reference sequence). The CDR3 runs to 14 residues. Unmatched junction bases numbered 6, after V lost 0 bases and J lost 12 bases. CDR3 DNA sequence: TGTGCCACCAGCAGAGATATGACAGGGGTAGAACTGTTTTTT. Translation: CATSRDMTGVELFF.

Only one count was recorded for this clone. This rearrangement joins TRBV10-1 to TRBJ2-3; 9 nucleotides line up with TRBD1. Germline V gene lookup returns CDR1 WNHNN and CDR2 SYGVQD (reference sequence). Trimming took 6 bases from V and 1 from J; bases not matched to a gene: 5. The CDR3 is 15 residues long. CDR3 sequence (DNA): TGCGCCAGCAGCGAGACAGGGGGTGGCACAGATACGCAGTATTTT. It codes for CASSETGGGTDTQYF.

The rearrangement links TRBV7-2 to TRBJ1-1; D remains ambiguous. V was pared by 1 base and J by 4 bases, with 4 bases between. The CDR3 loop spans 12 amino acids. Germline V gene data show CDR1 as SGHTA and CDR2 as FQGNSA. This CDR3 is CASSLGVTEAFF. CDR3 DNA: TGTGCCAGCAGCTTAGGTGTCACTGAAGCTTTCTTT.

The rearrangement uses TRBV10-1 and TRBJ2-7, with 14 bases identical to TRBD2. Germline V lookup: CDR1 WNHNN, CDR2 SYGVQD (reference sequence). Trimming removed 6 bases from V and 6 bases from J; junction bases left unmatched: 13. The CDR3 is 17 amino acids. The CDR3 DNA reads as TGCGCCAGCAGCTCCGGGACTAGCGGGAGACAACGGGGCGAGCAGTACTTC. Translating it yields CASSSGTSGRQRGEQYF.

With regard to this clone: One end of the junction does not line up with germline, which may come from a read error. The chain combines TRBV7-9 with TRBJ2-1, with 10 bases lining up with TRBD2. The CDR3 is 13 residues long. Germline CDR1 is SEHNR and CDR2 is FQNEAQ (reference sequence). The CDR3 DNA reads TGTGCCAGCAGCCTAGCGGGAGTGGTTGAGCAGTTCTTC. Translated: CASSLAGVVEQFF.

The V call is TRBV11-1, the J call TRBJ2-5, with D possibly TRBD2 on 6 matching bases. The ends were cut back, 2 bases at V and 5 bases at J, with 15 bases in the middle. Germline values: CDR1 SGHAT, CDR2 FQDESV (reference sequence). The CDR3 has 15 residues. This CDR3 is CASSLLAGTQETQYF. Written as DNA, the CDR3 is TGTGCCAGCAGCTTATTGGCAGGGACTCAGGAGACCCAGTACTTC. The whole variable domain, filled in from reference TRBV11-1 and TRBJ2-5, reads EAEVAQSPRYKITEKSQAVAFWCDPISGHATLYWYRQILGQGPELLVQFQDESVVDDSQLPKDRFSAERLKGVDSTLKIQPAELGDSAMYLCASSLLAGTQETQYFGPGTRLLVL.

The chain couples TRBV28 to TRBJ2-1; 12 bases align to TRBD2. V trimming: 1 base; J trimming: 7 bases; junction bases outside the gene matches: 5. This CDR3 is 16 amino acids long. Germline loops: CDR1 MDHEN, CDR2 SYDVKM. CDR3 loop: CASSLFRTSGINEQFF. For the CDR3, the DNA is TGTGCCAGCAGTTTATTCCGGACTAGCGGGATTAATGAGCAGTTCTTC.

CDR3 residues: CASSPEINYGYTF. CDR3 DNA sequence: TGTGCCAGCAGTCCAGAGATCAACTATGGCTACACCTTC. The chain uses TRBV6-5 and TRBJ1-2; D is undetermined. Germline V lookup: CDR1 MNHEY, CDR2 SVGAGI. Trimming stripped 5 bases from V and 2 bases from J, with 9 bases between. This CDR3 has 13 residues.

The rearrangement joins TRBV10-3 to TRBJ2-7; D perhaps matches TRBD1 (5 bases). Trimming pared 3 bases from V and 2 bases from J, leaving 8 bases between. Per the germline V gene, CDR1 is ENHRY and CDR2 is SYGVKD. There are 13 residues in the CDR3. CDR3 sequence (DNA): TGTGCCATCAGTGATATGACAGCCTACGAGCAGTACTTC. As protein: CAISDMTAYEQYF.

This sequence joins TRBV4-3 and TRBJ2-7; D is perhaps TRBD2 (6 bases). Trimming stripped 1 base from V and 2 bases from J, with 21 bases between. CDR3 length equals 18 residues. The germline CDR1 and CDR2 sequences are LGHNA and YSLEER. CDR3 in amino acids: CASSQGVAGTVRAYEQYF. For the CDR3, the DNA is TGCGCCAGCAGCCAAGGGGTCGCAGGGACTGTGCGCGCCTACGAGCAGTACTTC.

The chain recombines TRBV6-5 with TRBJ2-5, with 8 bases identical to TRBD2. The CDR3 runs to 15 residues. With 1 base clipped from V and 1 base from J, the junction kept 2 bases outside the gene matches. CDR1 and CDR2 from the germline V gene are MNHEY and SVGAGI. The CDR3 reads CASSYYGRAQETQYF. CDR3 sequence (DNA): TGTGCCAGCAGTTACTACGGGAGGGCCCAAGAGACCCAGTACTTC.

The chain links TRBV7-6 to TRBJ2-5, with D perhaps given as TRBD1 or TRBD2 (5 bases each). CDR3 size: 13 residues. Trimming shortened V by 3 bases and J by 4 bases, and 9 bases separated the two germline ends. The germline CDR1 and CDR2 sequences are SGHVS and FNYEAQ. The CDR3, as DNA: TGTGCCAGCAGCTTGAGTGGGGGAGAGACCCAGTACTTC. Translation gives CASSLSGGETQYF.

The rearrangement links TRBV28 to TRBJ1-5, with D maybe TRBD1 (6 bases). This CDR3 contains 13 residues. V lost 1 base and J 5 bases, leaving 6 bases between the germline ends. The germline CDR1 and CDR2 sequences are MDHEN and SYDVKM. Here the CDR3 reads CASSLSGDQPQHF. The CDR3 region has the DNA TGTGCCAGCAGTTTATCAGGGGATCAGCCCCAGCATTTT.

This sequence joins TRBV19 and TRBJ1-2; tentatively, D is TRBD1 (5 bases). Looked up from germline, CDR1 is LNHDA and CDR2 is SQIVND (reference sequence). The CDR3 runs 16 residues. V gave up 3 bases and J gave up 6 bases, with 20 bases separating them. The CDR3 here is CASSIGTAGEFDGYTF. The CDR3 DNA reads TGTGCCAGTAGTATCGGGACGGCTGGGGAGTTCGATGGCTACACCTTC.

V usage is TRBV6-1 and J usage is TRBJ1-1, with D unclear. V gave up 1 base and J gave up 6 bases, with 6 bases separating them. Per germline, CDR1 MNHNS and CDR2 SASEGT. The CDR3 has 12 amino acids. The CDR3 region is CASSEGVPEAFF. The CDR3 DNA reads TGTGCCAGCAGTGAAGGGGTTCCTGAAGCTTTCTTT.

The rearrangement links TRBV2 to TRBJ1-1; D remains ambiguous. The germline CDR1 and CDR2 sequences are SNHLY and FYNNEI. Trimming shortened V by 5 bases and J by 0 bases, and 16 bases separated the two germline ends. The CDR3 consists of 16 residues. CDR3 loop: CASSLGQKQMNTEAFF. CDR3 nucleotide sequence: TGTGCCAGCAGTCTGGGTCAGAAACAAATGAACACTGAAGCTTTCTTT.

This chain links TRBV2 with TRBJ1-3; possibly TRBD1 for D (5 bases). Germline lookup yields CDR1 SNHLY and CDR2 FYNNEI. The germline V and J ends were trimmed by 7 bases and 0 bases, with 13 bases remaining between them. The CDR3 runs to 15 residues. CDR3: CASNQGANSGNTIYF. The CDR3 DNA reads TGTGCCAGCAACCAGGGCGCTAACTCTGGAAACACCATATATTTT.

The chain employs TRBV28 and TRBJ1-1, with D possibly being TRBD1 (6 bases). Between the trimmed V and J ends, which lost 2 bases and 4 bases, there was a span of 11 bases. The CDR3 has 14 amino acids. Germline values: CDR1 MDHEN, CDR2 SYDVKM. This CDR3 reads CASSLIRGFTEAFF. Written as DNA, the CDR3 is TGTGCCAGCAGTTTAATCAGGGGATTCACTGAAGCTTTCTTT.